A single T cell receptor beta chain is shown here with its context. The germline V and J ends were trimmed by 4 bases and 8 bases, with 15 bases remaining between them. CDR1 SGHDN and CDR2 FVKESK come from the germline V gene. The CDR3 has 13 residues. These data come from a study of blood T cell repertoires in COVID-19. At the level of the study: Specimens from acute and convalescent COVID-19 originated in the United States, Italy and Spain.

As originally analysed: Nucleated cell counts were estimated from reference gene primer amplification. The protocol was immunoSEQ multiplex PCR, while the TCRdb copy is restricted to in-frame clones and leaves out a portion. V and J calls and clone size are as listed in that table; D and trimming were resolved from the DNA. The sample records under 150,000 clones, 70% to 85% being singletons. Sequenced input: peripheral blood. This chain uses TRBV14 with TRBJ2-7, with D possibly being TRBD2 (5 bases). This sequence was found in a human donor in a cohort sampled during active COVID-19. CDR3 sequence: CASSLLRESKQYF. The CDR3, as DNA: TGTGCCAGCAGCCTTTTAAGGGAGAGCAAGCAGTACTTC.